This T cell receptor beta chain originates from a study of CD8 T cells in ankylosing spondylitis. This CDR3 comprises 13 residues. Germline assignment: CDR1 SQVTM and CDR2 ANQGSEA. V lost 6 bases to trimming and J lost 12 bases; unmatched junction nucleotides: 14. Making use of molecular barcodes, quantitative 5'-RACE generated TCR beta libraries. In TCRdb, the 5' RACE reads were re-called with MiXCR into one record per CDR3 protein. The table shows 450,000 or so distinct CDR3 sequences, with 25% to 30% occurring only once. Study outcomes and limitations: Previously reported in reactive arthritis synovial fluid and blood were some of the motif variants. Researchers reportedly found disease-linked clones significantly enriched in matched ankylosing spondylitis synovial fluid. Blood of patients with ankylosing spondylitis appeared to be characterized by a TCR beta motif of eight highly homologous variants. The authors found the disease-linked clones to be CD8+ and relatively rare in peripheral blood.

This clonotype showed up just a few times. Antigen: not known. Sequencing used blood, either unsorted or a sorted T cell fraction (not recorded which). J is TRBJ1-1 and V is TRBV29-1; 9 bases match TRBD1. The TCR sequence derives from a male donor with ankylosing spondylitis. The CDR3 sequence: CSVIGTGNVRTFF. The DNA of the CDR3 is TGCAGCGTGATCGGGACAGGGAACGTCCGGACTTTCTTT.